The rows below give T cell receptor beta chains drawn from one sample of a study of vaccination effects on CD4 cells after COVID-19. Sequenced by immunoSEQ multiplex PCR; TCRdb stores in-frame clones only, minus some. The data show under 80,000 clones, around 70% seen once. Their cognate antigens are unknown. The source material was CD4+ T cells from PBMCs cultured with HIV peptides, sampled before COVID-19 vaccination. Receptors originate from a human donor who had a prior SARS-CoV-2 infection. Each CDR3 is given with its conserved first and last residue.

>TRBV18|16|TRBJ1-3
CASSPNRDTSGNTIYF
>TRBV6-6|12|TRBJ2-3
CASREGTDTQYF
>TRBV7-3|14|TRBJ2-2
CASSSTTEAGELFF
>TRBV2|18|TRBJ1-1
CASSDPLAGDPLNTEAFF
>TRBV11-3|17|TRBJ2-2
CASSFLTGALGTGELFF
>TRBV7-7|15|TRBJ2-5
CASSLLIGAEETQYF
>TRBV3-1/TRBV3-2|16|TRBJ2-5
CASSQHSGRAGETQYF
>TRBV9|19|TRBJ2-2
CASSVALAAGGAGTGELFF
>TRBV5-1|14|TRBJ1-4
CASSPDRGNEKLFF
>TRBV2|16|TRBJ1-3
CASSRVDAVSGNTIYF
>TRBV7-2|15|TRBJ2-7
CASSPKRDRSYEQYF
>TRBV6-5|13|TRBJ1-1
CASSLHGTDLAFF
>TRBV27|13|TRBJ2-7
CASSFRHSYEQYF
>TRBV9|13|TRBJ1-1
CASSVDPHGVAFF
>TRBV18|13|TRBJ1-3
CASSPGYGNTIYF
>TRBV5-1|14|TRBJ2-5
CASSPGLPGETQYF
>TRBV2|15|TRBJ1-1
CASRGNRGSGPEAFF
>TRBV5-5|16|TRBJ1-2
CASSLVSTGYGYGYTF
>TRBV4-3|16|TRBJ2-2
CASSLAGGILSGELFF
>TRBV7-2|17|TRBJ2-1
CASSLSRAVGTLSEQFF
>TRBV3-1/TRBV3-2|15|TRBJ2-7
CASSPGTGGLYEQYF
>TRBV5-6|15|TRBJ2-2
CASSPGLAHTGELFF
>TRBV7-3|15|TRBJ2-1
CASSLGFPEYNEQFF
>TRBV19|15|TRBJ2-7
CASSIGASGAYEQYF
>TRBV11-3|16|TRBJ2-7
CASSLAPGSGSYEQYF
>TRBV5-4|14|TRBJ2-7
CASSGGFLGNEQYF
>TRBV11-3|14|TRBJ2-7
CASSLGQLSYEQYF
>TRBV6-2/TRBV6-3|12|TRBJ1-5
CASSYGDQPQHF
>TRBV2|14|TRBJ2-4
CASVGREAKNIQYF
>TRBV10-3|12|TRBJ1-3
CATRQAGNTIYF
>TRBV9|16|TRBJ2-5
CASSGGAGTGLETQYF
>TRBV19|16|TRBJ2-3
CASRARGQFDADTQYF
>TRBV5-4|13|TRBJ1-1
CASSQTENTEAFF
>TRBV9|16|TRBJ1-2
CASSVVAGPSNYGYTF
>TRBV5-1|16|TRBJ2-3
CASSLGLAAYTDTQYF
>TRBV2|15|TRBJ2-3
CASSVRWGPGDTQYF
>TRBV11-3|14|TRBJ2-7
CASSLSGGTYEQYF
>TRBV2|15|TRBJ2-5
CASRLPAGPQETQYF
>TRBV14|13|TRBJ2-7
CASSPSGAYEQYF
>TRBV5-1|19|TRBJ2-7
CASSLGYLTGQGRSYEQYF
>TRBV5-1|15|TRBJ1-5
CASSSEGRINQPQHF
>TRBV5-1|16|TRBJ2-7
CASSLNRGGSSYEQYF
>TRBV27|16|TRBJ2-2
CASSLLGAGRDGELFF
>TRBV5-6|16|TRBJ2-7
CASSWRTSGRAREQYF
>TRBV5-1|15|TRBJ2-5
CASSLEWRPASTQYF
>TRBV7-9|12|TRBJ1-5
CASSQGTGPQHF
>TRBV28|15|TRBJ1-2
CASSLLRGVTYGYTF
>TRBV6-1|13|TRBJ1-3
CASSDGQGDTIYF
>TRBV24-1|15|TRBJ2-5
CATSDLGTGSETQYF
>TRBV5-1|14|TRBJ2-5
CASSLAGVVETQYF
>TRBV7-9|14|TRBJ2-5
CASSSRTSGETQYF
>TRBV5-1|15|TRBJ2-2
CASTMSAAYTGELFF
>TRBV19|14|TRBJ1-5
CASSIAGSNQPQHF
>TRBV29-1|18|TRBJ2-3
CSVEGGVVEGYRTDTQYF
>TRBV13|13|TRBJ2-7
CASSLGAGLEQYF